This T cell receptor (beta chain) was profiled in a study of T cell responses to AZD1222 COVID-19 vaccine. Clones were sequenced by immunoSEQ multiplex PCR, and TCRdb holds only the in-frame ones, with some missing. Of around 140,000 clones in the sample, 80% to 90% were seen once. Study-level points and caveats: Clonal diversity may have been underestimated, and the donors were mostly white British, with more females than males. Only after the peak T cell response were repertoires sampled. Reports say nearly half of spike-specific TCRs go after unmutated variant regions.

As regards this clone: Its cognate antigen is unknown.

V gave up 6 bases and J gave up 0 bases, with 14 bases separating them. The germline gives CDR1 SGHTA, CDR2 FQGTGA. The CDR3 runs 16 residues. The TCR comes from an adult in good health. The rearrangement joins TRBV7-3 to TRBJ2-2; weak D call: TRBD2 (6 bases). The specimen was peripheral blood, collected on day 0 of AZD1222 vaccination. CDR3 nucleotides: TGTGCCAGCAGTAGGACCAGCGGGCCGAACACCGGGGAGCTGTTTTTT. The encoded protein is CASSRTSGPNTGELFF. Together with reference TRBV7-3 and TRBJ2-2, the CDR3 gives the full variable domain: GAGVSQTPSNKVTEKGKYVELRCDPISGHTALYWYRQSLGQGPEFLIYFQGTGAADDSGLPNDRFFAVRPEGSVSTLKIQRTERGDSAVYLCASSRTSGPNTGELFFGEGSRLTVL.